This T cell receptor beta chain was captured in a study of CXCR3-negative and CXCR3-positive naive CD8 T cells. The study's findings and limits: Diversity in memory CD8+ cells fell much lower than the comparably high levels seen in both naive subsets. The study inferred TCR strength from TRB CDR3 properties and found comparable surface CD5 between naive subsets. Compared with CXCR3-negative naive cells, CXCR3-positive naive cells showed more hydrophobic TRB CDR3s.

With regard to this clonotype: Its target is unknown.

Each TRB cDNA library was prepared by 5' RACE (with UMI labels). Reanalyzing the 5' RACE reads, TCRdb keeps one entry per CDR3 protein, without DNA. The specimen's table records around 63,000 distinct CDR3 sequences. This CDR3 is built from 15 residues. The germline V gene has CDR1 SEHNR and CDR2 FQNEAQ (reference sequence). Sequenced sample: naive CXCR3+ CD8+ T cells from blood. Subset here: CD45RO-CCR7+CD27+CD95- naive CD8+ T cells expressing CXCR3 (TNR3+). The J gene is TRBJ2-7, the V gene TRBV7-9; checking the TCRdb D call of TRBD2 is not possible without DNA. This clonotype was obtained from a human donor in good health. Some clones in this sample may be carry-over from other donors' samples. The CDR3 is CASSLVIGISYEQYF.